The following is a TCR beta chain sequence with its context. Its antigen remains unidentified. Per the authors' pipeline: Out-of-frame sequences were removed, leaving 2 million to 2.5 million distinct TCRbeta sequences. This table comes from immunoSEQ multiplex PCR, and its TCRdb copy is limited to in-frame clones, with some not included. The V and J calls and clone size come from that table; D and trimming were worked out from the DNA. The top ten clones hold about 1.3% of a sample with about 52,000 clones, about three quarters of them seen once. The data stem from a study of memory CD4+ T cells and cytomegalovirus serostatus. Study-level background: Donors were healthy Belgian adults, under 10 CMV seropositive and fewer than 30 seronegative. Study observations and caveats: Suggested: most of the CMV-linked TCR signature lies in CD4+ memory cells. CD4+ memory repertoires contained about 40% of the 164 reported CMV TCRbeta sequences.

Germline V lookup: CDR1 MDHEN, CDR2 SYDVKM. V gave up 7 bases and J gave up 0 bases; unmatched junction bases: 10. This CDR3 spans 16 amino acids. The sort gate was single viable CD3+CD4+CD8-CD45RO+ cells for memory CD4+ T cells. The source material was memory CD4+ T cells from blood. This TCR was recovered from an adult in good health and CMV-seropositive. The chain combines TRBV28 with TRBJ1-1; 8 bases agree with TRBD1. The CDR3 coding sequence is TGTGCCAGCATTGAGAGGACAGGGTTTCTGAACACTGAAGCTTTCTTT. It encodes CASIERTGFLNTEAFF.